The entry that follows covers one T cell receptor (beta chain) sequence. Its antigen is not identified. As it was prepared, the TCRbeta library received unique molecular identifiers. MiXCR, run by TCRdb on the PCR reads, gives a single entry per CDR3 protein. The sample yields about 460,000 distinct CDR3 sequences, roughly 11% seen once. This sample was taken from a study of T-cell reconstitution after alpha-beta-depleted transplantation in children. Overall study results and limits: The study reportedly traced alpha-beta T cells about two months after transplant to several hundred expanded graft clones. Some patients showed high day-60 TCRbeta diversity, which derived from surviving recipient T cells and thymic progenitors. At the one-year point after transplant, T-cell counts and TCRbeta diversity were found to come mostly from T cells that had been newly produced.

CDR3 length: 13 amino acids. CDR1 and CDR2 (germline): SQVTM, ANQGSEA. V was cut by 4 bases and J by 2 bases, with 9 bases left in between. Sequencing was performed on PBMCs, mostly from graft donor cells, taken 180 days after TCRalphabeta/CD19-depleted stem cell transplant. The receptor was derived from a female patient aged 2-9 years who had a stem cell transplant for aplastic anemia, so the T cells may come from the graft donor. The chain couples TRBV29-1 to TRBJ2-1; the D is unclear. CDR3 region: CSVVRWAYNEQFF. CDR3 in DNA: TGCAGCGTTGTGCGGTGGGCCTACAATGAGCAGTTCTTC.